The 2 T cell receptor beta chains below come from one sample, sequenced in a study of T cells in Graves' hyperthyroidism and ophthalmopathy. TCR beta CDR3 regions were amplified from RNA transcripts. Carried out on the TCR CDR3, a first-round RT-PCR used the HTBI primer set. TCRdb analysed the multiplex PCR reads with MiXCR anew, one entry per CDR3 protein. This sample carries approximately 560,000 distinct CDR3 sequences, 35% to 55% of them seen once, and the ten largest clones take 8% to 8.5%. Sample: peripheral blood or thyroid tissue (not recorded which). These TCRs come from a woman aged 18-29 years with Graves' hyperthyroidism.

This clonotype has more than one count but fewer than ten. This chain uses TRBV24-1 with TRBJ2-7; no clear D gene. The germline V gene has CDR1 KGHDR and CDR2 SFDVKD. Trimming cost V 5 bases and J 8 bases, with 12 bases left between them. The CDR3 covers 12 residues. DNA for the CDR3: TGTGCCACCAGTGCTGGCGGCCTCAAGCAGTACTTC. It encodes CATSAGGLKQYF.

J is TRBJ1-5 and V is TRBV29-1; D might be TRBD1 (5 bases). Germline loops: CDR1 SQVTM, CDR2 ANQGSEA. There are 12 residues in the CDR3. The V end was cut by 8 bases, the J end by 1 base, with 9 bases between. The CDR3: CSQGVSNQPQHF. CDR3 sequence (DNA): TGCAGCCAAGGGGTGAGCAATCAGCCCCAGCATTTT.